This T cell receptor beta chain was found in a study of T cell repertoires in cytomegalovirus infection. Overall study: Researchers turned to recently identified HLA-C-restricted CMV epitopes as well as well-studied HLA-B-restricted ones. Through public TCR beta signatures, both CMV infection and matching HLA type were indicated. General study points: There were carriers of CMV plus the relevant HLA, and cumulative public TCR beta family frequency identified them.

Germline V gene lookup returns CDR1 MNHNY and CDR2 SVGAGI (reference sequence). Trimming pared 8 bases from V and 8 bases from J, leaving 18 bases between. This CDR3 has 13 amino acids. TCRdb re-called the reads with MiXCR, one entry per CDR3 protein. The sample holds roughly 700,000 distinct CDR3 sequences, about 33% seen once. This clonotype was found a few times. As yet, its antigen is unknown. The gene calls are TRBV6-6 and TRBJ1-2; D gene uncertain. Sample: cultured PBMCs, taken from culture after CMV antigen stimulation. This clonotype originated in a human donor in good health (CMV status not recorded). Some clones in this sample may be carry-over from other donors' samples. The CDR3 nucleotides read TGTGCCAGCGTATCGCCCGGGAGGCGAGGCTACACCTTC. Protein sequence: CASVSPGRRGYTF.